One and the same sample provided the 18 T cell receptor beta chains below, sequenced in a study of blood T cell repertoires in COVID-19. The method was immunoSEQ multiplex PCR; TCRdb's version includes in-frame clones alone and lacks a portion of them. Here the sample spans roughly 90,000 clones, 80% being singletons. The sequencing input was peripheral blood. The receptors were gathered from a human donor in a cohort sampled during active COVID-19.

The chain joins TRBV6-1 to TRBJ2-1; D might be TRBD1 (5 bases). The CDR3 has 14 residues. Per germline, CDR1 MNHNS and CDR2 SASEGT. With 0 bases removed from V and 10 bases from J, the gap between germline ends came to 13 bases. This CDR3 is CASSEAWASGEQFF. The DNA of the CDR3 is TGTGCCAGCAGTGAAGCGTGGGCTTCAGGGGAGCAGTTCTTC.

CDR3 in amino acids: CASSLGGREAFF. CDR3 DNA: TGTGCCAGCAGTCTCGGGGGGAGAGAAGCTTTCTTT. The chain has TRBV28 and TRBJ1-1, with D maybe TRBD1 (5 bases). V lost 5 bases and J 8 bases, leaving 12 bases between the germline ends. The CDR3 contains 12 residues. Germline assignment: CDR1 MDHEN and CDR2 SYDVKM.

This clone turned up a few times. The rearrangement joins TRBV3-1 (or the pseudogene TRBV3-2) to TRBJ2-1; D gene unclear. Germline assignment: CDR1 LGHDT and CDR2 YNNKEL (reference sequence). Trimming shortened V by 1 base and J by 6 bases, and 16 bases separated the two germline ends. CDR3 length: 16 amino acids. This CDR3 is CASSQGSHFLGNEQFF. CDR3 in DNA: TGTGCCAGCAGCCAAGGCTCTCACTTTCTTGGCAATGAGCAGTTCTTC.

The chain uses TRBV25-1 and TRBJ2-4; no firm D call. Germline loops: CDR1 MGHDK, CDR2 SYGVNS. The length of the CDR3 is 13 residues. Trimming stripped 9 bases from V and 1 base from J, with 10 bases between. DNA of the CDR3: TGTGCCAGGATTGGTCGGGCCAAAAACATTCAGTACTTC. This sequence encodes CARIGRAKNIQYF.

This clone qualifies as medium-sized. The rearrangement uses TRBV7-8 and TRBJ2-1; 9 bases fit TRBD2. Trimming at V came to 4 bases and at J to 4 bases, leaving 14 bases not matched to a gene. The CDR3 spans 18 residues. Germline CDR1 is SGHVS and CDR2 is FQNEAQ. CDR3 coding DNA: TGTGCCAGCAGCTCAAGAATAGTTACTAGCGGGTTTTACAATGAGCAGTTCTTC. It translates to CASSSRIVTSGFYNEQFF.

The chain has TRBV10-3 and TRBJ2-1; D unclear. Germline CDR1 ENHRY, CDR2 SYGVKD. The V end lost 11 bases, the J end lost 0 bases, and 17 bases lay between the germline ends. CDR3 length equals 15 residues. The CDR3 region has the DNA TGTGCCTCGACACCCATGGTAAGCTCCTACAATGAGCAGTTCTTC. Protein product: CASTPMVSSYNEQFF.

The V call is TRBV5-6, the J call TRBJ2-7; D is unresolved. CDR3 length: 11 residues. Germline-derived CDR1 and CDR2 are SGHDT and YYEEEE. The germline V and J ends were trimmed by 0 bases and 5 bases, with 3 bases remaining between them. CDR3 sequence reads: CASSLGDEQYF. The CDR3 DNA reads TGTGCCAGCAGCTTGGGCGACGAGCAGTACTTC.

The V and J genes are TRBV2 and TRBJ2-2, with D possibly being TRBD1 (5 bases). Germline assignment: CDR1 SNHLY and CDR2 FYNNEI. V lost 6 bases, J lost 3 bases, and 11 bases lay in between. CDR3 size: 14 residues. As DNA, the CDR3 is TGTGCCAGCAGCGGAACCAGGGACACCGGGGAGCTGTTTTTT. It translates to CASSGTRDTGELFF.

This clone turned up a few times. The V and J genes are TRBV10-3 and TRBJ1-5; D remains ambiguous. The CDR3 loop spans 14 amino acids. Trimming shortened V by 11 bases and J by 0 bases, and 14 bases separated the two germline ends. Germline lookup yields CDR1 ENHRY and CDR2 SYGVKD. Here the CDR3 DNA reads TGTGCCGTCCAAACTCCAGGTAGCAATCAGCCCCAGCATTTT. Translation gives CAVQTPGSNQPQHF.

V gene TRBV7-6 combines with J gene TRBJ2-7, with 9 bases that match TRBD1. V trimming: 4 bases; J trimming: 4 bases; junction bases outside the gene matches: 5. Germline CDR1 and CDR2: SGHVS and FNYEAQ. This CDR3 spans 14 amino acids. This chain's CDR3 is CASSSGTGSYEQYF. In nucleotides, the CDR3 is TGTGCCAGCAGCTCCGGGACAGGGTCTTACGAGCAGTACTTC.

The table lists this clone with a few counts. The CDR3 loop reads CASSNGQYEQYF. CDR3 bases: TGTGCCAGCAGCAACGGACAGTACGAGCAGTACTTC. The chain is built from TRBV7-9 and TRBJ2-7, with D maybe TRBD1 (6 bases). Germline V gene lookup returns CDR1 SEHNR and CDR2 FQNEAQ (reference sequence). Trimming removed 5 bases from V and 4 bases from J, with 9 bases in between. There are 12 residues in the CDR3.

This chain joins TRBV6-1 and TRBJ2-3; no firm D call. This CDR3 contains 15 residues. Germline CDR1 MNHNS, CDR2 SASEGT. The V end was cut by 1 base, the J end by 1 base, with 9 bases between. CDR3 in DNA: TGTGCCAGCAGTGAAGGGAGCCGACGCACAGATACGCAGTATTTT. It is translated as CASSEGSRRTDTQYF.

The rearrangement links TRBV18 to TRBJ2-1, with 11 bases matching TRBD2. This CDR3 has 16 amino acids. Germline V gene sequence: CDR1 KGHSH, CDR2 LQKENI. The J segment lost 2 bases and the V segment lost 3 bases, leaving 3 bases of the junction unmatched. CDR3 nucleotide sequence: TGTGCCAGCTCACCTGGGACTAGCGGTACCTACAATGAGCAGTTCTTC. Translated, it gives CASSPGTSGTYNEQFF. Using reference TRBV18 and TRBJ2-1 for the parts outside the CDR3, the full variable domain is NAGVMQNPRHLVRRRGQEARLRCSPMKGHSHVYWYRQLPEEGLKFMVYLQKENIIDESGMPKERFSAEFPKEGPSILRIQQVVRGDSAAYFCASSPGTSGTYNEQFFGPGTRLTVL.

The chain employs TRBV28 and TRBJ2-7, with 11 bases that match TRBD2. V was clipped by 6 bases and J by 4 bases; unmatched bases: 5. The germline gives CDR1 MDHEN, CDR2 SYDVKM. The CDR3 is made up of 14 amino acids. DNA for the CDR3: TGTGCCAGCAGGCGACTAGCGGGACAATACGAGCAGTACTTC. As protein: CASRRLAGQYEQYF.

In this sample, this clone turned up once. This chain connects TRBV18 to TRBJ2-6; D may be TRBD2 (5 bases). The CDR3 covers 19 residues. Germline CDR1 reads KGHSH; CDR2 reads LQKENI. The germline V and J ends were trimmed by 3 bases and 7 bases, with 25 bases remaining between them. Written as DNA, the CDR3 is TGTGCCAGCTCACCTCAACGAAATATTATACCCGGGGTCGCCAACGTCCTGACTTTC. As protein: CASSPQRNIIPGVANVLTF.

The chain recombines TRBV2 with TRBJ1-5; weak D call: TRBD1 (6 bases). This CDR3 region has 14 residues. Germline lookup yields CDR1 SNHLY and CDR2 FYNNEI. Trimming removed 6 bases at V and 0 bases at J, with 9 bases between. CDR3 region: CASSFRGSNQPQHF. The DNA of the CDR3 is TGTGCCAGCAGCTTCAGGGGTAGCAATCAGCCCCAGCATTTT.

The rearrangement joins TRBV7-9 to TRBJ1-2; 10 nucleotides line up with TRBD1. The CDR3 totals 18 residues. V shed 6 bases, J shed 2 bases, and the junction held 15 bases outside the gene matches. Germline assignment: CDR1 SEHNR and CDR2 FQNEAQ (reference sequence). This CDR3 reads CASRRTGTGAHPNYGYTF. CDR3 nucleotide sequence: TGTGCCAGCAGACGCACCGGGACAGGGGCTCACCCCAACTATGGCTACACCTTC. Using reference TRBV7-9 and TRBJ1-2 for the parts outside the CDR3, the full variable domain is DTGVSQNPRHKITKRGQNVTFRCDPISEHNRLYWYRQTLGQGPEFLTYFQNEAQLEKSRLLSDRFSAERPKGSFSTLEIQRTEQGDSAMYLCASRRTGTGAHPNYGYTFGSGTRLTVV.

The J gene is TRBJ2-7, the V gene TRBV5-4; 8 bases map to TRBD1. This CDR3 is built from 14 residues. The J segment lost 6 bases and the V segment lost 0 bases, leaving 5 bases of the junction unmatched. The V gene's germline CDR1 is SGHNT and CDR2 YYREEE (reference sequence). The CDR3 loop is CASSLEGQAREQYF. Here the CDR3 DNA reads TGTGCCAGCAGCTTGGAGGGACAGGCTCGCGAGCAGTACTTC.